This T cell receptor (beta chain) was sequenced in a study of blood T cell repertoires in COVID-19. Background on the study: Some COVID-19 samples were acute and others convalescent; all came from the United States, Italy and Spain. PBMCs, B-cell-depleted T cells, or T cells were the source of the cDNA or gDNA that made up the material.

Trimming shortened V by 4 bases and J by 9 bases, and 16 bases separated the two germline ends. The CDR3 totals 13 residues. Looked up from germline, CDR1 is MGHRA and CDR2 is YSYEKL. Authors' analysis steps: Cell counts per sample came from amplifying reference gene primers. Produced via immunoSEQ multiplex PCR; TCRdb's table is partial and in-frame only. The V and J calls and clone size were taken over from that table, and D and trimming were inferred from the DNA. Here the sample spans 650,000 to 800,000 clones, approximately 90% being singletons. Sequenced material: peripheral blood. The TCR sequence derives from a woman in her late teens or twenties with acute or convalescent COVID-19. The chain joins TRBV4-1 to TRBJ2-7, with D possibly TRBD2 on 7 matching bases. CDR3 sequence (DNA): TGCGCCAGCAGCCGGCCGTCAGGGGAGGGGCAGTACTTC. It specifies CASSRPSGEGQYF.